This TCR beta chain emerged from a study of T cell repertoires in cytomegalovirus infection. As for the study in general: Alongside well-studied HLA-B-restricted CMV epitopes, recently identified HLA-C-restricted CMV epitopes were also used. Shared public TCR beta signatures pointed to both CMV infection and a matching HLA type.

General study results and limits: Dominating the ex vivo response were HLA-C-restricted CMV-specific TCR beta clonotypes. Carriers of CMV plus the relevant HLA were identified by cumulative public TCR beta family frequency.

As concerns this clonotype: Antigen specificity is unknown. This may be a read error, as it is one base from a much larger clone.

Via MiXCR, TCRdb re-called the reads, giving one row per CDR3 protein. The table has about 770,000 distinct CDR3 sequences, almost 30% seen once. The CDR3 is 11 residues long. The germline gives CDR1 MNHNY, CDR2 SVGAGI (reference sequence). V was shortened by 5 bases and J by 5 bases, with 4 bases between the two germline ends. The sample here was cultured CD8+ T cells from PBMCs, taken from culture after CMV antigen stimulation. The clonotype was recovered from a human donor in good health (CMV status not recorded). Some clones in this sample may be carry-over from other donors' samples. The gene calls are TRBV6-6 and TRBJ2-1; D uncertain. For the CDR3, the DNA is TGTGCCAGCAGTGACGACAATGAGCAGTTCTTC. It is translated as CASSDDNEQFF.